These T cell receptor beta chains were read from a single sample in a study of long-term antiretroviral therapy in people with HIV. Repertoires were generated with immunoSEQ multiplex PCR, while TCRdb's copy carries only in-frame clones and drops some. The data hold about 21,000 clones, with under 90% observed a single time. This specimen was unsorted PBMCs, taken at the start of antiretroviral therapy. Receptors originate from a man in his fifties or sixties with HIV. The CDR3 runs from the conserved cysteine through the conserved F or W. Each record gives: V gene, clone size, D gene, J gene, CDR3 DNA, CDR3 protein. The D gene is left open where the match is weak. Some rows mark clone size as missing; the rest say once, few, many or name a class of expanded clone.

TRBV9	NA	NA	TRBJ1-1	TGTGCCAGCAGCTCCTACGATGGAGACACTGAAGCTTTCTTT	CASSSYDGDTEAFF
TRBV7-2	NA	TRBD1	TRBJ1-6	TGTGCCAGCAGCATCCGGGACAGGGGGCGAGGACCCCTCCACTTT	CASSIRDRGRGPLHF
TRBV7-3	NA	TRBD2	TRBJ2-3	TGTGCCAGCAGCCCTCAGCGGGGACGGGATACGCAGTATTTT	CASSPQRGRDTQYF
TRBV27	NA	NA	TRBJ2-3	TGTGCCAGCAAACCCGCGGTTGTTTCAGATACGCAGTATTTT	CASKPAVVSDTQYF
TRBV5-1	NA	TRBD1	TRBJ2-1	TGCGCCAGCAGCTTGTCGGGACAGGGTTACAATGAGCAGTTCTTC	CASSLSGQGYNEQFF
TRBV2	NA	NA	TRBJ2-3	TGTGCCAGCATTGGGGGGTTTACAGATACGCAGTATTTT	CASIGGFTDTQYF
TRBV7-9	NA	NA	TRBJ2-6	TGTGCCAGCAGCTTACTCTGGGGGACTGGGGCCAACGTCCTGACTTTC	CASSLLWGTGANVLTF
TRBV28	NA	NA	TRBJ1-1	TGTGCCAGCAGTCCTATAGACAGGACTGACATGAACACTGAAGCTTTCTTT	CASSPIDRTDMNTEAFF
TRBV14	NA	NA	TRBJ1-1	TGTGCCAGCAGCCCGTATTGGATTCCGACGGGGAACACTGAAGCTTTCTTT	CASSPYWIPTGNTEAFF
TRBV27	NA	NA	TRBJ2-5	TGTGCCAGCAGTTTAGGAGGTCGGGGGATCGCCAAAGAGACCCAGTACTTC	CASSLGGRGIAKETQYF
TRBV4-1	NA	TRBD1	TRBJ1-2	TGCGCCAGCAGCCCGGACAGGGGATATGGCTACACCTTC	CASSPDRGYGYTF
TRBV7-2	NA	NA	TRBJ1-2	TGTGCCAGCAGCTGGGCCGGCGGCTACACCTTC	CASSWAGGYTF
TRBV27	NA	TRBD2	TRBJ2-3	TGTGCCAGCACTCTGCTAGCGGGAGGCACAGATACGCAGTATTTT	CASTLLAGGTDTQYF
TRBV29-1	NA	NA	TRBJ2-1	TGCAGCGTTGGAGGTAAGGACGGATCCTACAATGAGCAGTTCTTC	CSVGGKDGSYNEQFF
TRBV15	NA	NA	TRBJ1-4	TGTGCCACCAGCAGAGCAGGGGCTTTGACTAATGAAAAACTGTTTTTT	CATSRAGALTNEKLFF
TRBV29-1	NA	NA	TRBJ2-7	TGCAGCGTTGGGGCCAGGACCACCTACGAGCAGTACTTC	CSVGARTTYEQYF
TRBV6-7	once	NA	TRBJ2-7	TGTGCCAGCAGCCTCGGACAGACCTACGAGCAGTACTTC	CASSLGQTYEQYF
TRBV27	NA	NA	TRBJ1-5	TGTGCCAGCAGTTTAGCGTATTCGTCCAGTCAGCCCCAGCATTTT	CASSLAYSSSQPQHF
TRBV9	NA	NA	TRBJ2-7	TGTGCCAGCAGCGTAGTCTCCGAGTCCTACGAGCAGTACTTC	CASSVVSESYEQYF
TRBV18	NA	NA	TRBJ1-1	TGTGCCAGCTCACCAGGGGGAAGTCGCACTGAAGCTTTCTTT	CASSPGGSRTEAFF
TRBV4-3	NA	NA	TRBJ2-7	TGCGCCAGCAGCCAAGAAGCAGGACGGGATTACGAGCAGTACTTC	CASSQEAGRDYEQYF
TRBV2	NA	NA	TRBJ2-7	TGTGCCAGCGTCGACAGAACCTACGAGCAGTACTTC	CASVDRTYEQYF
TRBV5-4	few	TRBD1	TRBJ2-2	TGTGCCAGCAGCCCCGGGACAGGGGGCACCGGGGAGCTGTTTTTT	CASSPGTGGTGELFF
TRBV15	NA	TRBD1	TRBJ1-2	TGTGCCACCAGCAGAGGGAGTGGGACAGGATTTAACTATGGCTACACCTTC	CATSRGSGTGFNYGYTF
TRBV5-1	NA	TRBD2	TRBJ2-2	TGCGCCAGCAGCTCCACACCAGAGACTAGCGGGACGAGAAACACCGGGGAGCTGTTTTTT	CASSSTPETSGTRNTGELFF